This TCR gamma chain was observed in a study of Vδ1+ human thymocytes. Study conclusions and caveats: TRG sequences recurred across donors, whereas TRD sequences stayed essentially private. Thymic TRG and TRD repertoires appeared highly polyclonal, with Gaussian CDR3 length distributions.

V lost 0 bases to trimming and J lost 4 bases; unmatched junction nucleotides: 9. Germline V CDR1 and CDR2: EGSNGY, YDSYNSKV. The CDR3 consists of 15 residues. RNA was extracted from the cells and then reverse transcribed. The CDR3 regions were amplified by multiplex PCR from V-gene primers to a constant-region primer. TCRdb made new clone calls on the multiplex PCR reads using CATT. Of tens of thousands of gamma-chain clones listed, roughly 13% are singletons. This clone occurred a few times. Its antigen is still unknown. Thymocytes were sorted as CD3+ TCRVdelta1+ TCRVdelta2- after alphabeta T cell depletion.

The source is a child less than two years old who had congenital heart surgery. The chain has TRGV2 and TRGJ1 or TRGJ2. Material: Vdelta1+ gamma-delta thymocytes from the thymus. Subset: FACS-sorted CD3+ TCRalphabeta- TCRVdelta1+ TCRVdelta2- thymocytes. The CDR3 DNA reads as TGTGCCACCTGGGACGGGCCGGCGGGATATTATAAGAAACTCTTT. This sequence encodes CATWDGPAGYYKKLF.